This TCR beta chain was recovered during a study of T cells in Graves' hyperthyroidism and ophthalmopathy. About the study: Specimen type is peripheral blood, collected at initial diagnosis prior to any treatment. Study observations and caveats: Ophthalmopathy stood apart from stable hyperthyroidism in a 13 V-J model. In validation, the model predicted ophthalmopathy. These predictions came a median approximately 5.9 months before onset.

For the diagnoses, clinical symptoms, serum thyroxine and TRAb, thyroid ultrasound and orbital computed tomography were used. What was amplified from RNA transcripts were TCR beta CDR3 regions. The primer set for the first-round RT-PCR of the TCR CDR3 was HTBI. TCRdb itself ran the multiplex PCR reads through MiXCR, one entry per CDR3 protein. This table holds around 600,000 distinct CDR3 sequences, approximately 15% found once. This clonotype has ten or more counts. No antigen is known for it. This CDR3 region has 18 residues. Losses at the gene ends were 1 base for V and 4 bases for J; bases not matched to a gene: 8. CDR1 and CDR2 from the germline V gene are SGHNT and YENEEA.

The rearrangement links TRBV11-3 to TRBJ2-1; 12 nucleotides agree with TRBD2. This TCR was sampled from a woman under 30 with Graves' ophthalmopathy. Input material: blood. The DNA for the CDR3 is TGTGCCAGCAGCTTAGTAGGCCCTAGCGGGAGGGCTTACAATGAGCAGTTCTTC. It specifies CASSLVGPSGRAYNEQFF.